One sample yielded the 27 T cell receptor beta chains listed below, sequenced in a study of T cells in Graves' hyperthyroidism and ophthalmopathy. It was RNA transcripts that yielded the amplified TCR beta CDR3 regions. Initially, a first-round RT-PCR of the TCR CDR3 employed the HTBI primer set. Each CDR3 protein gets one entry after TCRdb re-called the multiplex PCR reads with MiXCR. The top ten clones hold roughly 5.7% of a sample with nearly 600,000 distinct CDR3 sequences, around 14% of them seen once. Specimen: blood. The source of these receptors is a woman aged 30 to 39 with Graves' hyperthyroidism that later progressed to Graves' ophthalmopathy.

At least ten counts were recorded for this clonotype. The genes are TRBV20-1 and TRBJ2-3, with D perhaps being TRBD1 or TRBD2 (5 bases each). Germline CDR1 DFQATT, CDR2 SNEGSKA (reference sequence). The CDR3 totals 14 residues. V was shortened by 3 bases and J by 6 bases, with 16 bases between the two germline ends. The CDR3, as DNA: TGCAGTGCTAGCCCGGGACCGGAGCGGGATACGCAGTATTTT. It specifies CSASPGPERDTQYF.

This clonotype was picked up many times. The chain is built from TRBV6-1 and TRBJ1-2, with TRBD1 identical over 9 bases. V gave up 4 bases and J gave up 5 bases; unmatched junction bases: 5. The germline V gene encodes CDR1 MNHNS and CDR2 SASEGT. The CDR3 has 14 amino acids. Here the CDR3 reads CASSGWTGDYGYTF. In DNA form, the CDR3 reads TGTGCCAGCAGTGGATGGACAGGGGATTATGGCTACACCTTC.

This clonotype has a count of ten or more. CDR3 sequence (DNA): TGCAGTGCTAGAGATCTGGGCAGATCTAACACTGAAGCTTTCTTT. This codes for CSARDLGRSNTEAFF. The chain links TRBV20-1 to TRBJ1-1, with unresolved D. CDR3 size: 15 residues. The germline CDR1 and CDR2 sequences are DFQATT and SNEGSKA (reference sequence). Trimming left V 0 bases short and J 2 bases short, with 13 bases between.

In its sample, this clonotype was seen a few times. This rearrangement joins TRBV2 to TRBJ1-4; 7 positions agree with TRBD1. V shed 5 bases, J shed 12 bases, and the junction held 15 bases outside the gene matches. Germline CDR1 is SNHLY and CDR2 is FYNNEI. The CDR3 length is 15 residues. CDR3 region: CASSPRTGPRKELFF. The CDR3 nucleotides read TGTGCCAGCAGTCCCCGGACAGGTCCTAGGAAAGAACTGTTTTTT.

Notes on this clonotype: This may come from a read error, since a much larger clone is one base off. V usage is TRBV24-1 and J usage is TRBJ2-3; the D gene is possibly TRBD1 (5 bases). Germline-derived CDR1 and CDR2 are KGHDR and SFDVKD. The CDR3 contains 14 residues. Written as DNA, the CDR3 is TGTACCACCAGGTCCAGGGAAAACACAGATACGCAGTATTTT. It codes for CTTRSRENTDTQYF.

This clonotype showed up many times. The chain is built from TRBV20-1 and TRBJ1-5, with D possibly matching TRBD1 (6 bases). With 6 bases removed from V and 6 bases from J, the gap between germline ends came to 21 bases. CDR1 is DFQATT and CDR2 is SNEGSKA in the germline V gene (reference sequence). This CDR3 contains 15 residues. This CDR3 is CSAPTVAQGGQPQHF. The CDR3 DNA follows: TGCAGTGCCCCGACGGTGGCACAGGGCGGTCAGCCCCAGCATTTT.

This clonotype was observed a handful of times. The V call is TRBV7-2, the J call TRBJ1-3; D is uncertain. The CDR3 is 13 residues long. V was clipped by 3 bases and J by 6 bases, with 9 bases between them. Germline-derived CDR1 and CDR2 are SGHTA and FQGNSA. CDR3: CASSLYRANTIYF. Here the CDR3 DNA reads TGTGCCAGCAGCTTGTACCGAGCAAACACCATATATTTT.

This clonotype was picked up many times. The V call is TRBV24-1, the J call TRBJ1-5, with D possibly matching TRBD1 (5 bases). The germline V and J ends were trimmed by 4 bases and 2 bases, with 17 bases remaining between them. Germline V CDR1 and CDR2: KGHDR, SFDVKD. The CDR3 has 17 residues. The DNA of the CDR3 is TGTGCCACCAGTGACACCCCCGCCGGGGGGGGCAATCAGCCCCAGCATTTT. It codes for CATSDTPAGGGNQPQHF.

The chain carries TRBV11-3 and TRBJ2-2, with 10 bases lining up with TRBD2. CDR3 size: 14 residues. After removal of 7 bases from V and 6 bases from J, the junction contained 5 bases not matched to a gene. The germline V gene has CDR1 SGHNT and CDR2 YENEEA. CDR3 sequence (DNA): TGTGCCAGCAATAGGCTAGCGGGAGCCGGGGAGCTGTTTTTT. Its protein is CASNRLAGAGELFF.

This clonotype was recorded a few times. The rearrangement joins TRBV15 to TRBJ2-2, with 8 bases aligning to TRBD1. Germline V gene data show CDR1 as LNHNV and CDR2 as YYDKDF (reference sequence). Trimming removed 8 bases from V and 1 base from J; junction bases left unmatched: 9. CDR3 size: 16 residues. CDR3 sequence: CATERQGLRNTGELFF. The CDR3 DNA is TGTGCCACCGAGAGACAGGGGTTAAGGAACACCGGGGAGCTGTTTTTT.

V usage is TRBV6-2 or TRBV6-3 and J usage is TRBJ2-1; 9 positions match TRBD2. The length of the CDR3 is 14 residues. Germline CDR1 MNHEY, CDR2 SVGEGT. Trimming removed 5 bases from V and 6 bases from J; junction bases left unmatched: 5. The CDR3 coding sequence is TGTGCCAGCAGTCCGGCGGGAGGGTTCAATGAGCAGTTCTTC. Protein product: CASSPAGGFNEQFF.

This clonotype has more than one count but fewer than ten. V gene TRBV14 combines with J gene TRBJ2-1, with D tentatively TRBD1 or TRBD2 (6 bases each). CDR1 and CDR2 (germline): SGHDN, FVKESK. Deletions cut 4 bases from V and 2 bases from J, with 18 bases between. The CDR3 extends over 17 amino acids. The CDR3: CASSPNRARDTYNEQFF. For the CDR3, the DNA is TGTGCCAGCAGCCCGAACCGAGCGCGGGACACCTACAATGAGCAGTTCTTC.

This clonotype was picked up many times. J is TRBJ2-3 and V is TRBV12-3 or TRBV12-4, with 7 bases matching TRBD2. V was pared by 3 bases and J by 0 bases, with 0 bases of the junction left unmatched. This CDR3 is 14 amino acids long. DNA of the CDR3: TGTGCCAGCAGTTTGCGGGAGAGCACAGATACGCAGTATTTT. Its protein is CASSLRESTDTQYF.

This rearrangement joins TRBV28 to TRBJ2-3, with TRBD2 matching 9 bases. Trimming at V came to 10 bases and at J to 1 base, leaving 3 bases not matched to a gene. Germline V gene data show CDR1 as MDHEN and CDR2 as SYDVKM. The CDR3 covers 13 residues. The CDR3: CATRTSGTDTQYF. Here the CDR3 DNA reads TGTGCCACCAGGACTAGCGGCACAGATACGCAGTATTTT.

This clonotype was observed many times. This chain joins TRBV3-1 and TRBJ2-5; D may match TRBD1 or TRBD2 (6 bases each). The V end was cut by 5 bases, the J end by 5 bases, with 21 bases between. CDR1 and CDR2 from the germline V gene are LGHDT and YNNKEL (reference sequence). The CDR3 sequence is 16 residues long. CDR3 sequence: CASSSSQWGAKETQYF. The CDR3 DNA is TGTGCCAGCAGCTCCTCTCAGTGGGGGGCCAAGGAGACCCAGTACTTC.

This clonotype appeared many times. The genes are TRBV25-1 and TRBJ2-5, with D perhaps matching TRBD1 (6 bases). Trimming cost V 5 bases and J 0 bases, with 16 bases left between them. CDR3 length: 16 amino acids. The germline V gene has CDR1 MGHDK and CDR2 SYGVNS. The CDR3 DNA is TGTGCCAGCAGTTTTGGGGGCTTTATGTACCAAGAGACCCAGTACTTC. Its protein is CASSFGGFMYQETQYF.

The chain recombines TRBV30 with TRBJ1-6; 7 nucleotides line up with TRBD1. CDR1 is GTSNPN and CDR2 is SVGIG in the germline V gene (reference sequence). This CDR3 region has 13 residues. V gave up 3 bases and J gave up 6 bases; unmatched junction bases: 2. In DNA form, the CDR3 reads TGTGCCTGGAGGCAGGGGGGTAATTCACCCCTCCACTTT. The encoded protein is CAWRQGGNSPLHF.

This clonotype was counted many times. V and J are TRBV2 and TRBJ1-5, with D possibly TRBD1 on 5 matching bases. V lost 4 bases to trimming and J lost 5 bases, with 12 bases between them. The CDR3 has 14 residues. In germline, CDR1 is SNHLY, CDR2 FYNNEI. CDR3 sequence: CASSVEGMDQPQHF. In DNA form, the CDR3 reads TGTGCCAGCAGTGTTGAGGGGATGGATCAGCCCCAGCATTTT.

This clonotype was seen ten or more times. The chain has TRBV3-1 and TRBJ1-4; possibly TRBD1 for D (6 bases). Germline V gene data show CDR1 as LGHDT and CDR2 as YNNKEL (reference sequence). The CDR3 covers 15 residues. V was trimmed by 8 bases and J by 8 bases, leaving 21 bases between them. The DNA for the CDR3 is TGTGCCAGCGGCAATGGAGGACAGCGACGGGAAAAACTGTTTTTT. It translates to CASGNGGQRREKLFF.

The DNA of the CDR3 is TGTGCCAGCAGTTTATATAGGAGAGGACTAGCGGGGCGCGACAATGAGCAGTTCTTC. Translated: CASSLYRRGLAGRDNEQFF. The chain joins TRBV28 to TRBJ2-1, with 12 positions matching TRBD2. CDR3 length equals 19 residues. J lost 5 bases, V lost 1 base, and 12 bases had no gene match. Germline assignment: CDR1 MDHEN and CDR2 SYDVKM. The whole variable domain, remainder taken from reference TRBV28 and TRBJ2-1, is DVKVTQSSRYLVKRTGEKVFLECVQDMDHENMFWYRQDPGLGLRLIYFSYDVKMKEKGDIPEGYSVSREKKERFSLILESASTNQTSMYLCASSLYRRGLAGRDNEQFFGPGTRLTVL.

This clonotype was seen ten or more times. The chain couples TRBV6-2 or TRBV6-3 to TRBJ2-7; the D call may be TRBD1 or TRBD2 (5 bases each). CDR3 length: 13 residues. The V gene's germline CDR1 is MNHEY and CDR2 SVGEGT. Trimming shortened V by 8 bases and J by 0 bases, and 11 bases separated the two germline ends. The CDR3 DNA reads TGTGCCAGCTTTGACGGGGCCTCCTACGAGCAGTACTTC. This translates into CASFDGASYEQYF.

This rearrangement joins TRBV3-1 to TRBJ2-4; maybe TRBD1 (5 bases). Trimming removed 4 bases at V and 2 bases at J, with 12 bases between. Germline-derived CDR1 and CDR2 are LGHDT and YNNKEL (reference sequence). The CDR3 is made up of 15 amino acids. Written as DNA, the CDR3 is TGTGCCAGCAGCCTTGGGTGGGGCCCCAAAAACATTCAGTACTTC. It translates to CASSLGWGPKNIQYF.

A note on this clonotype: Since a much larger clone is just one base distant, this may be a read error. This sequence joins TRBV30 and TRBJ2-1, with D hard to call. CDR1 GTSNPN and CDR2 SVGIG come from the germline V gene (reference sequence). CDR3 length: 12 amino acids. Here the CDR3 reads CALSVYRLEQFF. DNA of the CDR3: TGTGCCTTGAGTGTCTATCGACTCGAGCAGTTCTTC.

Ten or more counts support this clonotype. The gene calls are TRBV12-3 or TRBV12-4 and TRBJ2-2, with D maybe TRBD1 (6 bases). Deletions cut 5 bases from V and 2 bases from J, with 9 bases between. The CDR3 is made up of 14 amino acids. CDR3 sequence reads: CASSMGHNTGELFF. The CDR3, as DNA: TGTGCCAGCAGTATGGGACACAACACCGGGGAGCTGTTTTTT.

This clonotype was seen many times. V usage is TRBV6-1 and J usage is TRBJ2-7; TRBD1 is a possible D gene (5 bases). Between the trimmed V and J ends, which lost 5 bases and 2 bases, there was a span of 16 bases. Germline loops: CDR1 MNHNS, CDR2 SASEGT. The CDR3 is made up of 15 amino acids. CDR3 loop: CASSSGSPPTYEQYF. The CDR3, as DNA: TGTGCCAGCAGTTCAGGGTCCCCCCCCACCTACGAGCAGTACTTC.

This clonotype was detected many times. This chain connects TRBV25-1 to TRBJ1-2, with D perhaps matching TRBD1 (5 bases). This CDR3 has 13 amino acids. Germline V lookup: CDR1 MGHDK, CDR2 SYGVNS. Trimming removed 7 bases at V and 2 bases at J, with 11 bases between. The CDR3 region is CASTQPGNYGYTF. CDR3 nucleotides: TGTGCCAGCACCCAACCAGGGAACTATGGCTACACCTTC.

This clonotype was seen many times. The chain is built from TRBV11-2 and TRBJ2-1; no clear D gene. Germline lookup yields CDR1 SGHAT and CDR2 FQNNGV. V was clipped by 3 bases and J by 0 bases, with 12 bases between them. The CDR3 is 16 amino acids. The CDR3 nucleotides are TGTGCCAGCAGCTTCACAGCTATCAGCTCCTACAATGAGCAGTTCTTC. This gives the protein CASSFTAISSYNEQFF.